Below are 11 T cell receptor beta chains sequenced from a single sample in a study of blood T cell repertoires in COVID-19. Assay: immunoSEQ multiplex PCR; the TCRdb copy retains only in-frame clones and omits some. The sample lists more than 250,000 clones, roughly 85% occurring once. Sequencing was carried out using peripheral blood. Every receptor here comes from a man in his fifties or sixties with active or convalescent COVID-19.

This chain uses TRBV6-5 with TRBJ1-2, with TRBD1 as a possible D gene (6 bases). This CDR3 spans 13 amino acids. Germline CDR1 and CDR2: MNHEY and SVGAGI. V gave up 9 bases and J gave up 1 base, with 12 bases separating them. The CDR3, as DNA: TGTGCCAGTAGAACAGGGTATAACTATGGCTACACCTTC. Protein sequence: CASRTGYNYGYTF.

The gene calls are TRBV2 and TRBJ2-1; 9 positions agree with TRBD2. CDR1 SNHLY and CDR2 FYNNEI come from the germline V gene. CDR3 length equals 15 residues. The V segment lost 2 bases and the J segment 6 bases; nucleotides outside the gene matches: 5. This chain's CDR3 is CASSEFSGRINEQFF. Written as DNA, the CDR3 is TGTGCCAGCAGTGAATTTAGCGGGAGAATCAATGAGCAGTTCTTC. Combining the CDR3 with reference TRBV2 and TRBJ2-1 gives the whole variable domain EPEVTQTPSHQVTQMGQEVILRCVPISNHLYFYWYRQILGQKVEFLVSFYNNEISEKSEIFDDQFSVERPDGSNFTLKIRSTKLEDSAMYFCASSEFSGRINEQFFGPGTRLTVL.

J is TRBJ2-5 and V is TRBV4-2; 7 bases are shared with TRBD1. This CDR3 is 16 amino acids long. Germline lookup yields CDR1 LGHNA and CDR2 YNFKEQ. V dropped 4 bases and J dropped 2; count of bases not matched to a gene: 10. CDR3 nucleotides: TGTGCCAGCAGCCGGCGTAGTGGCAGGGGGCAAGAGACCCAGTACTTC. It encodes CASSRRSGRGQETQYF.

This clone has only one observation. The chain uses TRBV2 and TRBJ2-5, with D perhaps matching TRBD2 (5 bases). The germline gives CDR1 SNHLY, CDR2 FYNNEI. The V gene lost 11 bases and the J gene lost 5 bases, with 15 bases spanning the gap. The CDR3 runs 12 residues. For the CDR3, the DNA is TGTGCCGGCCAACGGGATTGGGAGACCCAGTACTTC. Protein: CAGQRDWETQYF. Using reference TRBV2 and TRBJ2-5 for the parts outside the CDR3, the full variable domain is EPEVTQTPSHQVTQMGQEVILRCVPISNHLYFYWYRQILGQKVEFLVSFYNNEISEKSEIFDDQFSVERPDGSNFTLKIRSTKLEDSAMYFCAGQRDWETQYFGPGTRLLVL.

V is TRBV7-2 and J is TRBJ1-5, with 8 positions matching TRBD1. The CDR3 spans 14 residues. V lost 4 bases and J lost 6; bases outside the gene matches: 5. Germline CDR1 SGHTA, CDR2 FQGNSA. The CDR3 bases are TGTGCCAGCAGCTCCGGACAGGGTCGTCAGCCCCAGCATTTT. Amino acids: CASSSGQGRQPQHF.

This clone was observed once. This chain's CDR3 is CASSPAQAGESMEQYF. Here the CDR3 DNA reads TGTGCCAGCAGCCCTGCCCAAGCGGGAGAGTCGATGGAGCAGTACTTC. The chain recombines TRBV5-4 with TRBJ2-7; TRBD2 matches at 8 bases. V trimming: 4 bases; J trimming: 7 bases; junction bases outside the gene matches: 16. The CDR3 is made up of 16 amino acids. Germline loops: CDR1 SGHNT, CDR2 YYREEE (reference sequence).

This sequence joins TRBV23-1 and TRBJ1-3, with TRBD1 matching over 9 bases. TRBV23-1 belongs to the ORF category, with a function that is uncertain. The CDR3 contains 17 residues. V shed 2 bases and J 1 base; nucleotides not matched to a gene: 6. The CDR3 DNA follows: TGCGCCAGCAGTCAAAAGGAGACAGGGGGGTCTGGAAACACCATATATTTT. Its translation: CASSQKETGGSGNTIYF.

V and J are TRBV7-6 and TRBJ2-7, with 9 bases identical to TRBD2. The germline CDR1 and CDR2 sequences are SGHVS and FNYEAQ. Trimming cost V 8 bases and J 3 bases; bases outside gene matches: 20. The CDR3 runs 18 residues. DNA for the CDR3: TGTGCCAGCTCGGGCCGAGGAGGAGCGGGAGGCGGTTTCTACGAGCAGTACTTC. This codes for CASSGRGGAGGGFYEQYF.

This chain links TRBV7-3 with TRBJ2-1, with D maybe TRBD2 (6 bases). The V end was cut by 5 bases, the J end by 7 bases, with 15 bases between. Germline CDR1 and CDR2: SGHTA and FQGTGA. The CDR3 length is 14 residues. CDR3 coding DNA: TGTGCCAGCAGCCGGGACTCGGGCTCGAATGAGCAGTTCTTC. It yields the protein CASSRDSGSNEQFF.

Only one count was recorded for this clone. The chain links TRBV28 to TRBJ1-2; D may be TRBD1 (6 bases). Trimming removed 6 bases from V and 4 bases from J, with 15 bases in between. Germline CDR1 is MDHEN and CDR2 is SYDVKM. This CDR3 region has 14 residues. CDR3 loop: CASSTQQGSYGYTF. The CDR3 nucleotides read TGTGCCAGCAGCACGCAACAGGGTAGCTATGGCTACACCTTC.

V gene TRBV19 combines with J gene TRBJ1-2, with 7 bases aligning to TRBD1. The germline CDR1 and CDR2 sequences are LNHDA and SQIVND (reference sequence). The CDR3 has 16 residues. Trimming removed 3 bases from V and 0 bases from J; junction bases left unmatched: 7. The DNA of the CDR3 is TGTGCCAGTAGTATCCTCCGGGACAGCGCTAACTATGGCTACACCTTC. Its protein is CASSILRDSANYGYTF.